A single sample gave rise to the 32 T cell receptor beta chains below, sequenced in a study of shared clonotypes between healthy human individuals. The table came from immunoSEQ multiplex PCR; TCRdb's copy has only in-frame clones and leaves some out. Seen here are nearly 2 million clones, about 95% observed once, and the top ten hold 1.2%. Naive CD8 isolation took CD45RO-negative cells positively selected for CCR7 and excluded terminally differentiated effector memory CD45RA+ cells. Sequencing was carried out using naive CD8+ T cells sorted from blood. These receptors originate from a man aged 18 to 29 in good health.

The chain employs TRBV4-1 and TRBJ1-2, with D unclear. V was clipped by 2 bases and J by 2 bases, with 9 bases between them. This CDR3 has 14 residues. The germline gives CDR1 MGHRA, CDR2 YSYEKL. CDR3 in DNA: TGCGCCAGCAGCCAAATTGCCGCCAACTATGGCTACACCTTC. This sequence encodes CASSQIAANYGYTF.

This clone was seen just once. The genes are TRBV7-2 and TRBJ2-7, with 9 bases identical to TRBD1. Germline-derived CDR1 and CDR2 are SGHTA and FQGNSA. The CDR3 is 15 amino acids. V was pared by 6 bases and J by 1 base, with 7 bases of the junction left unmatched. The CDR3 loop reads CASSVPGQGSYEQYF. The DNA of the CDR3 is TGTGCCAGCAGTGTACCGGGACAGGGTTCCTACGAGCAGTACTTC.

The gene calls are TRBV9 and TRBJ2-2, with 7 bases matching TRBD1. CDR3 length: 17 residues. The V segment lost 2 bases and the J segment 3 bases; nucleotides outside the gene matches: 10. Looked up from germline, CDR1 is SGDLS and CDR2 is YYNGEE. The CDR3 region has the DNA TGTGCCAGCAGCGTGGCTACAGGGGCGCCGGACACCGGGGAGCTGTTTTTT. Encoded protein: CASSVATGAPDTGELFF.

This sequence joins TRBV6-5 and TRBJ1-4, with D maybe TRBD1 (5 bases). The CDR3 is 14 amino acids. V was trimmed by 4 bases and J by 8 bases, leaving 14 bases between them. Germline assignment: CDR1 MNHEY and CDR2 SVGAGI. CDR3 loop: CASSSDSLGEKLFF. CDR3 DNA sequence: TGTGCCAGCAGTTCCGACAGCTTAGGGGAAAAACTGTTTTTT.

This chain links TRBV19 with TRBJ1-2; D ambiguous. CDR1 is LNHDA and CDR2 is SQIVND in the germline V gene (reference sequence). This CDR3 spans 14 amino acids. Trimming shortened V by 1 base and J by 5 bases, and 11 bases separated the two germline ends. The CDR3 nucleotides are TGTGCCAGTAGTATAGCCCTGGAAGGGTATGGCTACACCTTC. It codes for CASSIALEGYGYTF.

This clone was counted a few times. The rearrangement links TRBV6-5 to TRBJ1-1; possible D gene TRBD1, 6 bases. The ends were cut back, 1 base at V and 0 bases at J, with 9 bases in the middle. CDR1 is MNHEY and CDR2 is SVGAGI in the germline V gene. CDR3 length: 15 residues. In DNA, the CDR3 is TGTGCCAGCAGTTACTGGGGGGACATGAACACTGAAGCTTTCTTT. The encoded protein is CASSYWGDMNTEAFF.

The V gene is TRBV7-9, the J gene TRBJ2-3; D is possibly TRBD2 (6 bases). Trimming removed 4 bases from V and 2 bases from J, with 13 bases in between. CDR3 size: 15 residues. CDR1 and CDR2 (germline): SEHNR, FQNEAQ (reference sequence). Here the CDR3 DNA reads TGTGCCAGCAGCTCCCGGGACTCCCTCACAGATACGCAGTATTTT. It codes for CASSSRDSLTDTQYF.

V gene TRBV7-9 combines with J gene TRBJ2-1, with D possibly matching TRBD2 (6 bases). CDR1 and CDR2 from the germline V gene are SEHNR and FQNEAQ (reference sequence). V dropped 4 bases and J dropped 12 bases, with 13 bases sitting between them. The CDR3 sequence is 12 residues long. CDR3 sequence: CASSWRDLRQFF. CDR3 nucleotide sequence: TGTGCCAGCAGCTGGAGGGACCTCCGGCAGTTCTTC.

This clone was counted once. This chain links TRBV5-1 with TRBJ2-2; D tentatively reads TRBD1 or TRBD2 (5 bases each). Trimming took 5 bases from V and 5 from J, leaving 10 bases between them. CDR1 is SGHRS, CDR2 YFSETQ, per germline. The CDR3 totals 13 residues. CDR3 DNA: TGCGCCAGCAGATTCGAGGGGACCGGGGAGCTGTTTTTT. This translates into CASRFEGTGELFF.

Worth noting for this clone: Other DNA sequences in the sample encode the same CDR3. The chain has TRBV5-6 and TRBJ2-1; D is ambiguous. The CDR3 sequence is 13 residues long. The V gene lost 0 bases and the J gene lost 5 bases, with 6 bases spanning the gap. CDR1 SGHDT and CDR2 YYEEEE come from the germline V gene. The CDR3 region is CASSLDPDNEQFF. The CDR3 DNA follows: TGTGCCAGCAGCTTGGACCCCGACAATGAGCAGTTCTTC.

The chain uses TRBV11-2 and TRBJ2-1; perhaps TRBD2 as D (6 bases). The CDR3 is 16 residues long. The germline gives CDR1 SGHAT, CDR2 FQNNGV. V shed 1 base and J shed 4 bases, with 14 bases lying between them. CDR3 amino acids: CASSLAGGAPYNEQFF. In DNA form, the CDR3 reads TGTGCCAGCAGCTTAGCTGGCGGGGCGCCATACAATGAGCAGTTCTTC. Complete variable domain (other parts from reference TRBV11-2 and TRBJ2-1): EAGVAQSPRYKIIEKRQSVAFWCNPISGHATLYWYQQILGQGPKLLIQFQNNGVVDDSQLPKDRFSAERLKGVDSTLKIQPAKLEDSAVYLCASSLAGGAPYNEQFFGPGTRLTVL.

The chain couples TRBV5-1 to TRBJ2-3; 7 bases are a match to TRBD1. V lost 1 base and J lost 0; bases outside the gene matches: 11. The CDR3 consists of 18 residues. Germline CDR1 reads SGHRS; CDR2 reads YFSETQ. The CDR3 DNA sequence: TGCGCCAGCAGCTTGATGGGACAGCCAAACCCTAGCACAGATACGCAGTATTTT. Translation gives CASSLMGQPNPSTDTQYF.

The chain couples TRBV6-5 to TRBJ2-2; no firm D call. Trimming stripped 0 bases from V and 8 bases from J, with 4 bases between. CDR1 MNHEY and CDR2 SVGAGI come from the germline V gene. This CDR3 is 12 amino acids long. CDR3 DNA sequence: TGTGCCAGCAGTTACTCGGAGGGGGAGCTGTTTTTT. This sequence encodes CASSYSEGELFF.

About this clone itself: This is likely a read error, given that the CDR3 carries no conserved phenylalanine or tryptophan at its end. No DNA is shown, since the ends of the CDR3 on it are uncertain; the CDR3 is the one TCRdb lists. The chain recombines TRBV6-1 with TRBJ2-7; the DNA was not used to check the table's D call, TRBD2. Germline values: CDR1 MNHNS, CDR2 SASEGT. Both ends counted, the CDR3 spans 12 residues. This chain's CDR3 is CASSASGRFFYE.

This clone appeared once. The chain employs TRBV6-5 and TRBJ2-7; D unresolved. Germline V gene lookup returns CDR1 MNHEY and CDR2 SVGAGI. The CDR3 is made up of 13 amino acids. V dropped 2 bases and J dropped 3 bases, with 8 bases sitting between them. Here the CDR3 reads CASSYGKLYEQYF. For the CDR3, the DNA is TGTGCCAGCAGTTACGGGAAACTCTACGAGCAGTACTTC.

This sequence joins TRBV2 and TRBJ1-2, with TRBD1 as a possible D gene (5 bases). Germline-derived CDR1 and CDR2 are SNHLY and FYNNEI. CDR3 length: 14 residues. Trimming removed 9 bases at V and 4 bases at J, with 18 bases between. The chain's CDR3 is CARTDPGGIYGYTF. The CDR3 nucleotides are TGTGCCAGAACCGACCCCGGGGGAATCTATGGCTACACCTTC.

The V call is TRBV27, the J call TRBJ1-5, with D hard to call. Trimming shortened V by 2 bases and J by 2 bases, and 10 bases separated the two germline ends. The germline gives CDR1 MNHEY, CDR2 SMNVEV (reference sequence). This CDR3 is 15 amino acids long. The CDR3 DNA follows: TGTGCCAGCAGTTTACGGGGTGATGGCAATCAGCCCCAGCATTTT. Amino acid sequence: CASSLRGDGNQPQHF.

To note about this clone: The same CDR3 arises from other DNA sequences in this sample as well. V is TRBV5-6 and J is TRBJ1-1; no clear D gene. Per germline, CDR1 SGHDT and CDR2 YYEEEE. Trimming cost V 3 bases and J 1 base, with 7 bases left between them. The CDR3 runs to 13 residues. CDR3 in DNA: TGTGCCAGCAGCTGGGGAGAGAACACTGAAGCTTTCTTT. Its protein is CASSWGENTEAFF.

J is TRBJ2-1 and V is TRBV7-9; D possibly corresponds to TRBD2 (5 bases). The V end lost 5 bases, the J end lost 4 bases, and 18 bases lay between the germline ends. Germline CDR1 and CDR2: SEHNR and FQNEAQ (reference sequence). This CDR3 has 16 amino acids. For the CDR3, the DNA is TGTGCCAGCAGCACTCCGGTTAGCGCGTTTTACAATGAGCAGTTCTTC. Residues: CASSTPVSAFYNEQFF.

The gene calls are TRBV11-3 and TRBJ2-1, with 7 bases that match TRBD1. Losses at the gene ends were 5 bases for V and 2 bases for J; bases not matched to a gene: 3. Germline lookup yields CDR1 SGHNT and CDR2 YENEEA. The CDR3 is 14 amino acids. The CDR3 is CASSHRGPYNEQFF. The CDR3 nucleotides read TGTGCCAGCAGCCACAGGGGTCCCTACAATGAGCAGTTCTTC.

Points on this clone: Other nucleotide sequences in the sample specify the same CDR3. The rearrangement uses TRBV7-8 and TRBJ1-4; D remains ambiguous. Germline lookup yields CDR1 SGHVS and CDR2 FQNEAQ. This CDR3 spans 14 amino acids. V lost 3 bases, J lost 0 bases, and 5 bases lay in between. CDR3 coding DNA: TGTGCCAGCAGCTTGTGGGCAACTAATGAAAAACTGTTTTTT. Residues: CASSLWATNEKLFF.

The chain recombines TRBV10-2 with TRBJ1-4; D unresolved. The V end lost 4 bases, the J end lost 1 base, and 7 bases lay between the germline ends. The germline gives CDR1 WSHSY, CDR2 SAAADI. The CDR3 is made up of 14 amino acids. The CDR3 spells CASSGLGTNEKLFF. The DNA for the CDR3 is TGCGCCAGCAGTGGGCTGGGAACTAATGAAAAACTGTTTTTT.

The chain couples TRBV27 to TRBJ1-2; D might be TRBD1 (5 bases). CDR1 is MNHEY and CDR2 is SMNVEV in the germline V gene (reference sequence). The V gene lost 6 bases and the J gene lost 3 bases, with 8 bases spanning the gap. The length of the CDR3 is 12 residues. The CDR3 reads CASRGLDYGYTF. The CDR3 DNA sequence: TGTGCCAGCAGGGGGCTCGACTATGGCTACACCTTC.

This clone was seen just once. This rearrangement joins TRBV4-3 to TRBJ2-3; D is undetermined. Looked up from germline, CDR1 is LGHNA and CDR2 is YSLEER. V lost 0 bases, J lost 2 bases, and 21 bases lay in between. The CDR3 spans 19 residues. In DNA form, the CDR3 reads TGCGCCAGCAGCCAAGATGCCCCCTCATTTGCGCACGCCACAGATACGCAGTATTTT. Translated, it gives CASSQDAPSFAHATDTQYF.

This clone was picked up one time. The CDR3 nucleotides are TGTGCCAGCAGCTTAGCCGGGGCCAGCTCGAACACTGAAGCTTTCTTT. Amino acid sequence: CASSLAGASSNTEAFF. This chain uses TRBV7-9 with TRBJ1-1; maybe TRBD1 (5 bases). Trimming cost V 0 bases and J 1 base, with 12 bases left between them. CDR1 is SEHNR and CDR2 is FQNEAQ in the germline V gene (reference sequence). The CDR3 consists of 16 residues.

CDR3 residues: CASSVYPGLAGGSSYEQYF. CDR3 DNA: TGTGCCAGCAGTGTGTACCCGGGACTAGCGGGGGGATCCTCCTACGAGCAGTACTTC. This chain links TRBV6-4 with TRBJ2-7; 15 positions agree with TRBD2. This CDR3 has 19 amino acids. Germline-derived CDR1 and CDR2 are MRHNA and SNTAGT. Trimming removed 4 bases from V and 0 bases from J; junction bases left unmatched: 10.

This chain links TRBV30 with TRBJ2-3; no firm D call. Trimming pared 2 bases from V and 6 bases from J, leaving 12 bases between. Germline assignment: CDR1 GTSNPN and CDR2 SVGIG (reference sequence). The CDR3 is 13 residues long. The DNA of the CDR3 is TGTGCCTGGAGTTTCGGGCCGGAGGATACGCAGTATTTT. Amino acid sequence: CAWSFGPEDTQYF.

The J gene is TRBJ2-1, the V gene TRBV5-6; tentative D call: TRBD2 (6 bases). Germline CDR1 reads SGHDT; CDR2 reads YYEEEE. CDR3 length equals 14 residues. V was shortened by 3 bases and J by 10 bases, with 17 bases between the two germline ends. CDR3 bases: TGTGCCAGCAGCTCCCAGGGACTCCCAGGAGAGCAGTTCTTC. It is translated as CASSSQGLPGEQFF.

The genes are TRBV10-3 and TRBJ2-1, with TRBD1 matching 7 bases. V was clipped by 3 bases and J by 8 bases; unmatched bases: 7. The CDR3 runs to 14 residues. The V gene's germline CDR1 is ENHRY and CDR2 SYGVKD. The CDR3 DNA sequence: TGTGCCATCAGTGACTCCGGGACAGCGGATGAGCAGTTCTTC. It is translated as CAISDSGTADEQFF.

J is TRBJ2-7 and V is TRBV5-6; D may be TRBD1 (6 bases). Germline lookup yields CDR1 SGHDT and CDR2 YYEEEE. The CDR3 is 16 residues long. V lost 5 bases and J 1 base, leaving 19 bases between the germline ends. CDR3 bases: TGTGCCAGCAGAAAGTTGGGACAACAGATGTCCTACGAGCAGTACTTC. Its translation: CASRKLGQQMSYEQYF.

The chain links TRBV30 to TRBJ1-5; D is possibly TRBD1 (5 bases). The CDR3 runs 13 residues. Trimming removed 1 base from V and 5 bases from J, with 9 bases in between. The V gene's germline CDR1 is GTSNPN and CDR2 SVGIG (reference sequence). CDR3 nucleotides: TGTGCCTGGAGTGCAGTGGGGGATCAGCCCCAGCATTTT. Amino acid sequence: CAWSAVGDQPQHF.

The chain recombines TRBV19 with TRBJ2-1; D remains unclear. The V end lost 1 base, the J end lost 6 bases, and 10 bases lay between the germline ends. Germline V CDR1 and CDR2: LNHDA, SQIVND (reference sequence). The CDR3 spans 14 residues. The CDR3 DNA reads TGTGCCAGTAGTATAGTAGGCCTGGGCAATGAGCAGTTCTTC. Its protein is CASSIVGLGNEQFF.